The clone carrying this TCR beta chain has more than one count but fewer than ten. This specimen belongs to a study of cytomegalovirus exposure and HLA in healthy donors. Looked up from germline, CDR1 is MNHNY and CDR2 is SVGAGI (reference sequence). The V gene lost 7 bases and the J gene lost 6 bases, with 7 bases spanning the gap. This CDR3 spans 11 amino acids. Vbeta (60) and Jbeta (13) primers were used in the PCR. The data were produced by immunoSEQ multiplex PCR, yet TCRdb's version contains in-frame clones alone and is incomplete. This table holds around 150,000 clones, 70% to 80% found once. Sequencing was carried out using PBMCs. This receptor was obtained from a man aged 25-45 years in good health and CMV-seronegative. The rearrangement joins TRBV6-6 to TRBJ2-1; D is uncertain. The CDR3 region has the DNA TGTGCCAGCACCGAACTCAATGAGCAGTTCTTC. Translation gives CASTELNEQFF.